This passage covers 6 T cell receptor beta chains from one sample sequenced in a study of T cells after yellow fever vaccination. TCRdb re-derived calls from the 5' RACE reads in MiXCR, one entry per CDR3 protein. The sample includes approximately 34,000 distinct CDR3 sequences, 6.6% seen only once; the top ten take 22%. The sample here was PBMCs, either bulk or a sorted T-cell subset (CD4+, CD8+, memory, or dextramer-sorted; not recorded which), taken on the day of the first yellow fever vaccination. The receptors originated from a man between 18 and 35 years old who received the YFV17D yellow fever vaccine.

This clonotype was counted ten times or more. The rearrangement uses TRBV6-2 or TRBV6-3 and TRBJ2-6; weak D call: TRBD2 (6 bases). V lost 2 bases to trimming and J lost 0 bases, with 20 bases between them. The CDR3 spans 20 residues. Germline V gene data show CDR1 as MNHEY and CDR2 as SVGEGT. CDR3 protein: CASSYRAAGGSFSGANVLTF. For the CDR3, the DNA is TGTGCCAGCAGTTACCGGGCGGCCGGGGGTTCTTTCTCTGGGGCCAACGTCCTGACTTTC.

This clonotype has ten or more counts. The chain joins TRBV5-1 to TRBJ1-1; D is perhaps TRBD1 (6 bases). There are 14 residues in the CDR3. Germline V gene data show CDR1 as SGHRS and CDR2 as YFSETQ. Trimming took off 5 bases at V and 1 base at J, with 12 bases between the two ends. CDR3 nucleotide sequence: TGCGCCAGCAGTTCCGGACAGTCGAACACTGAAGCTTTCTTT. This translates into CASSSGQSNTEAFF.

The chain couples TRBV5-1 to TRBJ2-6; no reliable D call. Trimming left V 4 bases short and J 0 bases short, with 5 bases between. This CDR3 is built from 14 residues. Germline CDR1 and CDR2: SGHRS and YFSETQ. The CDR3 DNA reads as TGCGCCAGCAGCGTCAGCTCTGGGGCCAACGTCCTGACTTTC. Translated, it gives CASSVSSGANVLTF.

This clonotype has at least ten counts. The gene calls are TRBV5-4 and TRBJ2-7, with D perhaps matching TRBD1 (6 bases). The germline V gene encodes CDR1 SGHNT and CDR2 YYREEE (reference sequence). This CDR3 region has 13 residues. V was trimmed by 3 bases and J by 4 bases, leaving 11 bases between them. CDR3 bases: TGTGCCAGCAGCTCCGGACAGCAATACGAGCAGTACGTC. Translating gives CASSSGQQYEQYV.

The table lists this clonotype with many counts. The V gene is TRBV5-1, the J gene TRBJ2-1, with 7 bases that match TRBD2. CDR1 and CDR2 (germline): SGHRS, YFSETQ. Unmatched junction bases numbered 10, after V lost 7 bases and J lost 9 bases. This CDR3 spans 13 amino acids. DNA for the CDR3: TGCGCCAGCTTCCTGACGGGGGGAAGTGAGCAGTTCTTC. This sequence encodes CASFLTGGSEQFF.

This clonotype was recorded many times. V usage is TRBV4-3 and J usage is TRBJ2-5; D is undetermined. Trimming left V 2 bases short and J 4 bases short, with 11 bases between. The germline CDR1 and CDR2 sequences are LGHNA and YSLEER. The CDR3 has 14 residues. The DNA for the CDR3 is TGCGCCAGCAGCCAATCCCGGGTTTCAGAGACCCAGTACTTC. Translated: CASSQSRVSETQYF.